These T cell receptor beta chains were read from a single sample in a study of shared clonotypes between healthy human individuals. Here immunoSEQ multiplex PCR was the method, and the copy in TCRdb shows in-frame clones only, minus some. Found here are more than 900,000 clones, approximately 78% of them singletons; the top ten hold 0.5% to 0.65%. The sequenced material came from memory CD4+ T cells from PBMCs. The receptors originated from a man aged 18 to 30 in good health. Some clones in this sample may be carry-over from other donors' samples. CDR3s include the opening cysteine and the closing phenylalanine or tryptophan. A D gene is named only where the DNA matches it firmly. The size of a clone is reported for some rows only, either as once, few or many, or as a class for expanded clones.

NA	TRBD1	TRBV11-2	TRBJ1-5	CASSLRGDRGSNQPQHF	TGTGCCAGCAGCTTAAGGGGGGACAGGGGAAGCAATCAGCCCCAGCATTTT
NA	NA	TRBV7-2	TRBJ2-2	CASSFNAGNTGELFF	TGTGCCAGCAGCTTTAACGCAGGAAACACCGGGGAGCTGTTTTTT
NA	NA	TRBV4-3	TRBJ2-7	CASSQRSQGGEQYF	TGCGCCAGCAGCCAAAGGTCGCAGGGTGGCGAGCAGTACTTC
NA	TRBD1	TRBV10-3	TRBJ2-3	CAIKGTGGTDTQYF	TGTGCCATCAAAGGGACAGGGGGCACAGATACGCAGTATTTT
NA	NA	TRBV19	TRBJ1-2	CASSIPGRYGYTF	TGTGCCAGTAGTATACCGGGGCGGTATGGCTACACCTTC
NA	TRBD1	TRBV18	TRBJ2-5	CASSPPSDRGQETQYF	TGTGCCAGCTCACCGCCATCAGACAGGGGTCAAGAGACCCAGTACTTC
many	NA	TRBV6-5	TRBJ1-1	CASSWDRVNTEAFF	TGTGCCAGCAGCTGGGACCGGGTGAACACTGAAGCTTTCTTT
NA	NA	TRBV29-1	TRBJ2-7	CSVQGSSYEQYF	TGCAGCGTTCAGGGGAGCTCCTACGAGCAGTACTTC
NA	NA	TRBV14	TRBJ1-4	CASSQTRPGFGEKLFF	TGTGCCAGCAGCCAAACCAGACCCGGATTCGGGGAAAAACTGTTTTTT
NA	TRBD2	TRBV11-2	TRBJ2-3	CASSPGTSGRVDTQYF	TGTGCCAGCAGCCCCGGGACTAGCGGGAGAGTGGATACGCAGTATTTT
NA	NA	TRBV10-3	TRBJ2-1	CAISDPDSGTVNEQFF	TGTGCCATCAGTGATCCCGATTCCGGGACGGTCAATGAGCAGTTCTTC
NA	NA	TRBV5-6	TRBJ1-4	CASSTRGDTEKLFF	TGTGCCAGCTCCACACGTGGGGATACTGAAAAACTGTTTTTT
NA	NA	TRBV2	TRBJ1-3	CASSAYQGLGNTIYF	TGTGCCAGCAGCGCTTATCAGGGGCTCGGAAACACCATATATTTT
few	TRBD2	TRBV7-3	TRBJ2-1	CASSPLAGSYNEQFF	TGTGCCAGCAGCCCTTTAGCGGGTTCCTACAATGAGCAGTTCTTC
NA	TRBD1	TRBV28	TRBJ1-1	CASSLSGGTEAFF	TGTGCCAGCAGTTTATCAGGGGGCACTGAAGCTTTCTTT
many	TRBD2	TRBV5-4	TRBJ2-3	CASSLELAGGTDTQYF	TGTGCCAGCAGCTTGGAGTTAGCGGGGGGCACAGATACGCAGTATTTT
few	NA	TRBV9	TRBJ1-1	CASSVSGFAEAFF	TGTGCCAGCAGCGTATCAGGGTTCGCTGAAGCTTTCTTT
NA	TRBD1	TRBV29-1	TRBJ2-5	CSESGTGAETQYF	TGCAGCGAGTCCGGGACAGGGGCAGAGACCCAGTACTTC
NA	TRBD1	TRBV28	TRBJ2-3	CASRGQGAADTQYF	TGTGCCAGCAGGGGGCAGGGGGCCGCAGATACGCAGTATTTT
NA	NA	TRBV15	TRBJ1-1	CATSRDPAANTEAFF	TGTGCCACCAGCAGAGATCCGGCGGCCAACACTGAAGCTTTCTTT
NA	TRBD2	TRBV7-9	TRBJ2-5	CASSLIRRTLAGVVETQYF	TGTGCCAGCAGCTTAATCCGCAGGACCCTAGCGGGAGTGGTGGAGACCCAGTACTTC
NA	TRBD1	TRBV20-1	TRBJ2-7	CRADRSYEQYF	TGCCGAGCGGACAGGTCCTACGAGCAGTACTTC
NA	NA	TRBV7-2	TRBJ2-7	CASSRDRGPLEQYF	TGTGCCAGCAGCCGAGACAGAGGGCCTCTCGAGCAGTACTTC
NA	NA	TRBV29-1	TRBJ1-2	CSVEEVLGGYTF	TGCAGCGTTGAAGAAGTTCTGGGTGGCTACACCTTC
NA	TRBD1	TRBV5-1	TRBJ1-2	CASSLEPGSRTGGNNGYTF	TGCGCCAGCAGCTTGGAGCCCGGCTCCCGAACAGGGGGGAATAATGGCTACACCTTC
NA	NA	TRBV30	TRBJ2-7	CAWSPPPGVLNEQYF	TGTGCCTGGAGCCCCCCCCCGGGGGTGTTGAACGAGCAGTACTTC
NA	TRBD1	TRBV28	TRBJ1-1	CASSVQGGNTEAFF	TGTGCCAGCAGTGTACAGGGGGGTAACACTGAAGCTTTCTTT
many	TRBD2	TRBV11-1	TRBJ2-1	CASSNLAGAYNEQFF	TGTGCCAGCAGCAACCTAGCGGGGGCCTACAATGAGCAGTTCTTC
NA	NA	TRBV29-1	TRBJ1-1	CSGADTEAFF	TGCAGCGGGGCGGACACTGAAGCTTTCTTT
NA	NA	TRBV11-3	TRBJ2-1	CASSLEGPYNEQFF	TGTGCCAGCAGCTTAGAGGGACCCTACAATGAGCAGTTCTTC
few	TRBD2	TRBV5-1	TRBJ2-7	CASSSLVGLAGGYEQYF	TGCGCCAGCAGCTCGCTGGTGGGGCTAGCGGGAGGTTACGAGCAGTACTTC
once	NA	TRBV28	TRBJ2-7	CASSSRTYEQYF	TGTGCCAGCTCCTCCAGGACCTACGAGCAGTACTTC
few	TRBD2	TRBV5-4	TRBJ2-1	CASSWTSYNEQFF	TGTGCCAGCAGCTGGACTAGCTACAATGAGCAGTTCTTC
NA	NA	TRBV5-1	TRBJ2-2	CASSPGTGTTNTGELFF	TGCGCCAGCAGCCCGGGGACGGGAACAACGAACACCGGGGAGCTGTTTTTT
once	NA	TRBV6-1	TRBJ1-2	CASRRQGLNYGYTF	TGTGCCAGCAGACGGCAGGGACTTAACTATGGCTACACCTTC
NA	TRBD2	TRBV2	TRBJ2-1	CASSDPPSGSGNEQFF	TGTGCCAGCAGTGACCCTCCTAGCGGGAGTGGCAATGAGCAGTTCTTC
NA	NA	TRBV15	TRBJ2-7	CATSSGRILSYEQYF	TGTGCCACCAGCAGTGGTCGGATCTTATCCTACGAGCAGTACTTC
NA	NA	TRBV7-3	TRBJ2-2	CASSSPGSSTGELFF	TGTGCCAGCAGCTCCCCTGGGTCTTCCACCGGGGAGCTGTTTTTT
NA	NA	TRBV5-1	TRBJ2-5	CASSPSGGQETQYF	TGCGCCAGCAGCCCCTCAGGGGGGCAAGAGACCCAGTACTTC
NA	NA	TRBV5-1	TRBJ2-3	CASSNSGVSTDTQYF	TGCGCCAGCAGCAACTCCGGCGTCAGCACAGATACGCAGTATTTT
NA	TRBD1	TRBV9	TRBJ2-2	CASSVGGQGYTGELFF	TGTGCCAGCAGCGTAGGGGGACAGGGGTACACCGGGGAGCTGTTTTTT
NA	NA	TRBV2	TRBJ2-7	CASKWETYEQYF	TGTGCCAGCAAATGGGAGACCTACGAGCAGTACTTC
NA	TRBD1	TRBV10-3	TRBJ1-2	CAARPGQGDLVDGYTF	TGTGCCGCCCGACCGGGACAGGGGGACTTGGTCGATGGCTACACCTTC
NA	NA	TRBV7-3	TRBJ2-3	CASSLDRGTRDTQYF	TGTGCCAGCAGCTTAGATCGCGGGACCAGAGATACGCAGTATTTT
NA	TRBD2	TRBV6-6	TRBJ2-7	CASRGRAEGEQYF	TGTGCCAGCCGCGGGAGGGCCGAGGGCGAGCAGTACTTC
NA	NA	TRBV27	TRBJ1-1	CASSPSLGGRNTEAFF	TGTGCCAGCAGCCCCTCTTTGGGGGGTCGGAACACTGAAGCTTTCTTT